This T cell receptor (beta chain) stems from a study of blood T cell repertoires in COVID-19. Across the study: The cDNA or gDNA used as material had been derived from T cells, B-cell-depleted T cells, or PBMCs.

This CDR3 is built from 11 residues. CDR1 is KGHDR, CDR2 SFDVKD, per germline. The V gene lost 5 bases and the J gene lost 3 bases, with 2 bases spanning the gap. Only in-frame clones appear in the TCRdb table, and some are missing; sequencing was by immunoSEQ multiplex PCR. The table has over 200,000 clones, less than 90% seen once. This receptor was taken from a man aged 60 to 75 who had recovered from COVID-19. This chain uses TRBV24-1 with TRBJ2-3, with D uncertain. The material sequenced was peripheral blood. The chain's CDR3 is CATSVTDTQYF. The CDR3 DNA sequence: TGTGCCACCAGTGTAACAGATACGCAGTATTTT.